These 8 T cell receptor beta chains share one sample of origin, sequenced in a study of blood T cell repertoires in COVID-19. The repertoire was sequenced with immunoSEQ multiplex PCR; TCRdb's copy has only in-frame clones and lacks some. The sample carries approximately 50,000 clones, 90% recorded once. The material sequenced was peripheral blood. The receptors derive from a human donor in a cohort sampled during active COVID-19.

The V call is TRBV7-9, the J call TRBJ1-4; D perhaps matches TRBD1 (6 bases). V dropped 11 bases and J dropped 5 bases, with 15 bases sitting between them. The CDR3 sequence is 13 residues long. CDR1 is SEHNR and CDR2 is FQNEAQ in the germline V gene (reference sequence). The CDR3 loop reads CAGRQDPNEKLFF. CDR3 DNA sequence: TGTGCCGGCCGACAGGACCCGAATGAAAAACTGTTTTTT.

This sequence joins TRBV6-5 and TRBJ1-2, with D maybe TRBD1 (6 bases). The V gene lost 4 bases and the J gene lost 8 bases, with 11 bases spanning the gap. Germline CDR1 is MNHEY and CDR2 is SVGAGI. The CDR3 length is 12 residues. CDR3 protein: CASSSRTVGYTF. As DNA, the CDR3 is TGTGCCAGCAGTTCTCGGACAGTAGGCTACACCTTC.

On this clone: One end of the junction varies from germline; a read error may be responsible. The gene calls are TRBV13 and TRBJ1-3; D might be TRBD1 (5 bases). The CDR3 is 16 residues long. Germline loops: CDR1 PRHDT, CDR2 FYEKMQ (reference sequence). The CDR3: CASSLAGGSSGNTIYF. In DNA form, the CDR3 reads TGTGCCAGCAGTTTAGCGGGGGGGAGCTCTGGAAACACCATATATTTT.

The chain is built from TRBV5-5 and TRBJ2-3, with TRBD2 identical over 8 bases. This CDR3 comprises 16 residues. The J segment lost 4 bases and the V segment lost 2 bases, leaving 9 bases of the junction unmatched. Germline values: CDR1 SGHKS, CDR2 YYEKEE (reference sequence). The CDR3, as DNA: TGTGCCAGCAGCTTTCTGGCGGGAGGAATTTCAGATACGCAGTATTTT. Protein product: CASSFLAGGISDTQYF.

This CDR3 reads CASSFGTGALDTQYF. CDR3 DNA: TGTGCCAGCAGTTTCGGGACAGGGGCGCTAGATACGCAGTATTTT. The chain combines TRBV28 with TRBJ2-3, with TRBD1 identical over 10 bases. V lost 3 bases to trimming and J lost 5 bases; unmatched junction nucleotides: 5. The V gene's germline CDR1 is MDHEN and CDR2 SYDVKM. This CDR3 spans 15 amino acids.

V usage is TRBV5-8 and J usage is TRBJ1-3; 8 nucleotides line up with TRBD1. The V gene's germline CDR1 is SGHTS and CDR2 YDEGEE. The CDR3 has 15 residues. The V and J ends lost 2 bases and 4 bases, in that order; junction bases with no gene match: 5. The CDR3 DNA follows: TGTGCCAGCAGCTTATTGGGACAGGAGGGAAACACCATATATTTT. It codes for CASSLLGQEGNTIYF.

This clone was seen a single time. The chain recombines TRBV2 with TRBJ2-6; D unclear. Germline values: CDR1 SNHLY, CDR2 FYNNEI. V lost 10 bases to trimming and J lost 4 bases, with 20 bases between them. This CDR3 region has 16 residues. DNA of the CDR3: TGTGCCAAACATAACCCTCCGGCGGAAGGGGCCAACGTCCTGACTTTC. Residues: CAKHNPPAEGANVLTF. Full variable domain (missing parts from reference TRBV2 and TRBJ2-6): EPEVTQTPSHQVTQMGQEVILRCVPISNHLYFYWYRQILGQKVEFLVSFYNNEISEKSEIFDDQFSVERPDGSNFTLKIRSTKLEDSAMYFCAKHNPPAEGANVLTFGAGSRLTVL.

V usage is TRBV14 and J usage is TRBJ1-2; D not certain. CDR3 length equals 14 residues. V was pared by 2 bases and J by 4 bases, with 11 bases between. Germline V lookup: CDR1 SGHDN, CDR2 FVKESK. The chain's CDR3 is CASSQNGLLYGYTF. CDR3 DNA sequence: TGTGCCAGCAGCCAAAATGGACTGCTCTATGGCTACACCTTC.